What follows describes a single TCR beta chain. Its antigen is still unknown. No qualities accompany the bases; no much larger clone lies one base away. This record belongs to a study of T cell changes during pregnancy in multiple sclerosis (dated by TCRdb to the late 2010s). In the study overall: Changes in the T cell repertoire over the course of pregnancy were examined in this study in women with multiple sclerosis.

The method was the immunoSEQ multiplex PCR assay. TCRdb re-hosts the immuneACCESS table, in-frame sequences only. Its copies lack some clones; in the studies checked, an unresolved V gene accounts for under half of them, and the cause for the rest is not known. The sample table lists roughly 34,000 clones, approximately 90% of them with a count of one. 3.5% to 4% of the sample rests with the top ten. The germline V gene gives CDR1 as SGHAT and CDR2 as FQNNGV. The CDR3 runs 15 amino acids, cysteine and phenylalanine included. Left in the record is the CDR3 DNA by itself, 45 bases read in frame from the first base. The V end gives up 3 bases and the J end 3 bases, leaving 1 base in the junction not matched to a gene.

The TCR sequence derives from a female donor with multiple sclerosis, enrolled in a pregnancy study. The sequencing here drew on CD8+ T cells from peripheral blood mononuclear cells, taken in the third trimester of pregnancy. The rearranged segments are TRBV11-2 and TRBJ1-5, and TRBD1 matches 11 of the central bases. Read as DNA, the sequence is TGTGCCAGCAGCTTGGACAGGGGGCTCAATCAGCCCCAGCATTTT. This translates into CASSLDRGLNQPQHF.